A single sample is the source of the 31 T cell receptor beta chains below, sequenced in a study of shared clonotypes between healthy human individuals. TCRdb's copy holds only in-frame clones and misses some; the assay was immunoSEQ multiplex PCR. The sample shows 2 million to 2.5 million clones, roughly 94% of them seen only once. What was sequenced was naive CD4+ T cells sorted from blood. Subset denoted: CD45RA+ positively selected. The receptors originated from a man younger than 30 in good health.

To note about this clone: Germline and junction disagree at one end, which may indicate a read error. At the DNA level, this CDR3 is encoded by other sequences in the same sample as well. J is TRBJ2-7 and V is TRBV4-1, with TRBD1 identical over 8 bases. Germline V lookup: CDR1 MGHRA, CDR2 YSYEKL. The CDR3 is 14 residues long. The CDR3 loop reads CASSQGRGPYEQYF. The CDR3 DNA reads as TGCGCCAGCAGTCAAGGCAGGGGGCCGTACGAGCAGTACTTC.

The V gene is TRBV2, the J gene TRBJ1-1; maybe TRBD1 (5 bases). Germline CDR1 is SNHLY and CDR2 is FYNNEI. V was cut by 6 bases and J by 6 bases, with 17 bases left in between. The CDR3 is made up of 14 amino acids. The CDR3 loop reads CASSIVGPRAEAFF. As DNA, the CDR3 is TGTGCCAGCAGCATCGTGGGGCCCAGGGCTGAAGCTTTCTTT.

This sequence joins TRBV2 and TRBJ2-6; D is uncertain. In germline, CDR1 is SNHLY, CDR2 FYNNEI. V lost 3 bases, J lost 0 bases, and 6 bases lay in between. The CDR3 runs 15 residues. CDR3 coding DNA: TGTGCCAGCAGTGAGGAGAGCTCTGGGGCCAACGTCCTGACTTTC. It encodes CASSEESSGANVLTF.

The rearrangement uses TRBV6-1 and TRBJ1-1; unclear D gene. The CDR3 has 15 amino acids. The germline V gene has CDR1 MNHNS and CDR2 SASEGT. V was trimmed by 3 bases and J by 11 bases, leaving 22 bases between them. For the CDR3, the DNA is TGTGCCAGCAGTGACTTCAGTGCGGGTGCCAGGTCGGCTTTCTTT. It yields the protein CASSDFSAGARSAFF.

The chain is built from TRBV29-1 and TRBJ1-1; no reliable D call. Germline CDR1 reads SQVTM; CDR2 reads ANQGSEA. CDR3 length equals 11 residues. The CDR3 loop is CRFVAGTEAFF. The CDR3 nucleotides read TGCAGGTTTGTGGCCGGAACTGAAGCTTTCTTT.

In regard to this clone: The identical CDR3 is also encoded by other nucleotide sequences in the sample. The V gene is TRBV5-1, the J gene TRBJ1-1; no clear D gene. The germline gives CDR1 SGHRS, CDR2 YFSETQ. Trimming removed 0 bases at V and 1 base at J, with 4 bases between. The CDR3 consists of 13 residues. CDR3 bases: TGCGCCAGCAGCTTGGGCAGGAACACTGAAGCTTTCTTT. This gives the protein CASSLGRNTEAFF.

This clone was picked up one time. V gene TRBV6-1 combines with J gene TRBJ2-7, with TRBD1 as a possible D gene (5 bases). CDR1 is MNHNS and CDR2 is SASEGT in the germline V gene. This CDR3 contains 15 residues. The V end lost 7 bases, the J end lost 1 base, and 17 bases lay between the germline ends. The CDR3 DNA is TGTGCCAGCAACCTATCACGTAGACAGTCCTACGAGCAGTACTTC. Translating it yields CASNLSRRQSYEQYF.

The chain recombines TRBV7-9 with TRBJ2-2; D unresolved. The germline V gene encodes CDR1 SEHNR and CDR2 FQNEAQ (reference sequence). This CDR3 spans 13 amino acids. V lost 5 bases and J lost 6, with 10 bases in between. The CDR3 spells CASSPRSPGELFF. CDR3 coding DNA: TGTGCCAGCAGCCCAAGGTCACCCGGGGAGCTGTTTTTT.

This chain connects TRBV9 to TRBJ2-3, with 7 bases matching TRBD2. Germline CDR1 is SGDLS and CDR2 is YYNGEE. J gave up 1 base and V 5 bases, and 7 bases lay outside the gene matches. This CDR3 contains 15 residues. CDR3 nucleotides: TGTGCCAGCAGGGCCGGGAGGCTTGGCACAGATACGCAGTATTTT. This sequence encodes CASRAGRLGTDTQYF.

This clone has just one count. V is TRBV29-1 and J is TRBJ2-1, with TRBD2 matching 7 bases. The germline CDR1 and CDR2 sequences are SQVTM and ANQGSEA. V shed 6 bases and J 3 bases; nucleotides not matched to a gene: 8. CDR3 size: 14 residues. The CDR3 reads CSVPAGPIYNEQFF. CDR3 DNA sequence: TGCAGCGTGCCAGCGGGGCCGATCTACAATGAGCAGTTCTTC.

The genes are TRBV18 and TRBJ2-5; D is unclear. V lost 2 bases and J lost 0, with 7 bases in between. Germline CDR1 KGHSH, CDR2 LQKENI. This CDR3 is 14 amino acids long. Here the CDR3 DNA reads TGTGCCAGCTCACCATTCGCGGACCAAGAGACCCAGTACTTC. As protein: CASSPFADQETQYF.

This chain joins TRBV30 and TRBJ2-3, with D maybe TRBD2 (7 bases). Trimming cost V 1 base and J 2 bases, with 13 bases left between them. There are 15 residues in the CDR3. Germline assignment: CDR1 GTSNPN and CDR2 SVGIG (reference sequence). The CDR3 DNA is TGTGCCTGGAGTGGTCTGGGGGGGCCCACAGATACGCAGTATTTT. Its protein is CAWSGLGGPTDTQYF.

CDR3 amino acids: CAWATNSNQPQHF. The CDR3 DNA sequence: TGTGCCTGGGCAACAAATAGCAATCAGCCCCAGCATTTT. The genes are TRBV30 and TRBJ1-5; D is uncertain. The germline CDR1 and CDR2 sequences are GTSNPN and SVGIG (reference sequence). The CDR3 runs 13 residues. Trimming shortened V by 5 bases and J by 0 bases, and 8 bases separated the two germline ends.

The chain couples TRBV27 to TRBJ1-4, with D possibly being TRBD1 (5 bases). Trimming shortened V by 4 bases and J by 5 bases, and 17 bases separated the two germline ends. Germline values: CDR1 MNHEY, CDR2 SMNVEV (reference sequence). The CDR3 extends over 16 amino acids. CDR3 amino acids: CASSSETAKGNEKLFF. The CDR3 DNA reads TGTGCCAGCAGTTCGGAGACAGCTAAAGGGAATGAAAAACTGTTTTTT.

The rearrangement joins TRBV28 to TRBJ1-6, with unresolved D. In germline, CDR1 is MDHEN, CDR2 SYDVKM. There are 15 residues in the CDR3. Trimming took 1 base from V and 8 from J, leaving 12 bases between them. The CDR3 spells CASSLFEGGHSPLHF. The CDR3 DNA reads TGTGCCAGCAGTTTATTTGAGGGAGGTCATTCACCCCTCCACTTT.

This chain links TRBV5-3 with TRBJ2-5; D might be TRBD1 (5 bases). TRBV5-3 is flagged as an ORF with uncertain function. Trimming shortened V by 0 bases and J by 3 bases, and 12 bases separated the two germline ends. The CDR3 is 15 amino acids. This CDR3 is CARSLARGDEETQYF. CDR3 nucleotide sequence: TGTGCCAGAAGCTTGGCTAGGGGTGATGAAGAGACCCAGTACTTC.

This chain links TRBV28 with TRBJ2-5, with D possibly TRBD1 on 6 matching bases. V was trimmed by 4 bases and J by 2 bases, leaving 14 bases between them. Germline-derived CDR1 and CDR2 are MDHEN and SYDVKM. The length of the CDR3 is 15 residues. The CDR3 bases are TGTGCCAGCAGTTCTCAACCCGGACAGCAAGAGACCCAGTACTTC. The encoded protein is CASSSQPGQQETQYF.

This clone was detected once. The chain couples TRBV7-2 to TRBJ2-7; tentatively, D is TRBD1 or TRBD2 (5 bases each). Trimming left V 2 bases short and J 0 bases short, with 17 bases between. Germline lookup yields CDR1 SGHTA and CDR2 FQGNSA. This CDR3 spans 17 amino acids. The CDR3 sequence: CASSLSRRRDLSYEQYF. The DNA of the CDR3 is TGTGCCAGCAGCTTATCCCGCCGTAGGGACCTCTCCTACGAGCAGTACTTC.

This sequence joins TRBV27 and TRBJ2-3; 8 bases map to TRBD2. This CDR3 comprises 16 residues. Germline V gene sequence: CDR1 MNHEY, CDR2 SMNVEV (reference sequence). The trim removed 3 bases at V and 10 bases at J, leaving 15 bases unmatched. The CDR3 DNA reads as TGTGCCAGCAGTTTTGTGGGACTAGGGACCGAGAGGGCGCAGTATTTT. This gives the protein CASSFVGLGTERAQYF.

The chain joins TRBV30 to TRBJ1-6; 8 bases fit TRBD1. The length of the CDR3 is 12 residues. Germline V gene lookup returns CDR1 GTSNPN and CDR2 SVGIG (reference sequence). The ends lost 5 bases at V and 10 bases at J; junction bases unmatched: 4. The CDR3 DNA reads as TGTGCCTGGGCAGGGGGCCACTCACCCCTCCACTTT. This encodes CAWAGGHSPLHF.

The chain uses TRBV6-5 and TRBJ2-7; tentatively, D is TRBD2 (5 bases). V lost 5 bases and J lost 4, with 12 bases in between. Per germline, CDR1 MNHEY and CDR2 SVGAGI. The CDR3 covers 13 residues. CDR3: CASSPWTDYEQYF. The CDR3 nucleotides are TGTGCCAGCAGTCCCTGGACTGATTACGAGCAGTACTTC.

The genes are TRBV11-3 and TRBJ1-1; D possibly corresponds to TRBD1 (5 bases). The CDR3 sequence is 14 residues long. Germline values: CDR1 SGHNT, CDR2 YENEEA. With 5 bases removed from V and 7 bases from J, the gap between germline ends came to 17 bases. Here the CDR3 DNA reads TGTGCCAGCAGCCAAGATGGGGCGTCTGATGAAGCTTTCTTT. This gives the protein CASSQDGASDEAFF. The entire variable domain, with the rest obtained from reference TRBV11-3 and TRBJ1-1, is as follows: EAGVVQSPRYKIIEKKQPVAFWCNPISGHNTLYWYLQNLGQGPELLIRYENEEAVDDSQLPKDRFSAERLKGVDSTLKIQPAELGDSAVYLCASSQDGASDEAFFGQGTRLTVV.

This chain joins TRBV28 and TRBJ2-7; TRBD1 agrees at 7 bases. Germline CDR1 MDHEN, CDR2 SYDVKM. This CDR3 has 13 amino acids. V dropped 7 bases and J dropped 4; count of bases not matched to a gene: 7. The CDR3 reads CASTWGQWYEQYF. Written as DNA, the CDR3 is TGTGCCAGCACCTGGGGACAGTGGTACGAGCAGTACTTC.

This chain joins TRBV7-2 and TRBJ2-7; D not certain. Trimming pared 3 bases from V and 2 bases from J, leaving 14 bases between. Germline CDR1 is SGHTA and CDR2 is FQGNSA. The CDR3 covers 15 residues. The chain's CDR3 is CASSFSLGKTYEQYF. CDR3 nucleotides: TGTGCCAGCAGCTTTAGTCTGGGGAAAACCTACGAGCAGTACTTC. Supplemented by reference TRBV7-2 and TRBJ2-7, the full variable domain reads GAGVSQSPSNKVTEKGKDVELRCDPISGHTALYWYRQSLGQGLEFLIYFQGNSAPDKSGLPSDRFSAERTGGSVSTLTIQRTQQEDSAVYLCASSFSLGKTYEQYFGPGTRLTVT.

The rearrangement uses TRBV2 and TRBJ1-1, with no clear D. This CDR3 has 12 residues. CDR1 SNHLY and CDR2 FYNNEI come from the germline V gene. Trimming pared 8 bases from V and 2 bases from J, leaving 9 bases between. The CDR3 nucleotides read TGTGCCAGCGGAAAGTTAAACACTGAAGCTTTCTTT. Amino acids: CASGKLNTEAFF.

The V gene is TRBV13, the J gene TRBJ2-3, with 7 bases lining up with TRBD2. Germline V gene lookup returns CDR1 PRHDT and CDR2 FYEKMQ (reference sequence). The V segment lost 5 bases and the J segment 1 base; nucleotides outside the gene matches: 3. CDR3 size: 14 residues. The CDR3 reads CASSPTSGTDTQYF. The DNA for the CDR3 is TGTGCCAGCAGCCCTACTAGCGGCACAGATACGCAGTATTTT.

Worth noting for this clone: The sample carries other DNA sequences with the same CDR3. This chain joins TRBV5-1 and TRBJ1-4; 11 nucleotides align to TRBD1. The CDR3 is made up of 14 amino acids. Germline assignment: CDR1 SGHRS and CDR2 YFSETQ. J lost 7 bases, V lost 3 bases, and 2 bases had no gene match. CDR3: CASSWTGGGEKLFF. CDR3 sequence (DNA): TGCGCCAGCAGCTGGACAGGGGGCGGTGAAAAACTGTTTTTT. Drawing the rest from reference TRBV5-1 and TRBJ1-4, the complete variable domain is KAGVTQTPRYLIKTRGQQVTLSCSPISGHRSVSWYQQTPGQGLQFLFEYFSETQRNKGNFPGRFSGRQFSNSRSEMNVSTLELGDSALYLCASSWTGGGEKLFFGSGTQLSVL.

J is TRBJ2-7 and V is TRBV5-6; a possible D gene is TRBD2 (5 bases). V was pared by 7 bases and J by 3 bases, with 20 bases between. CDR1 is SGHDT, CDR2 YYEEEE, per germline. This CDR3 has 15 amino acids. CDR3 region: CASARGNFLHYEQYF. In DNA form, the CDR3 reads TGTGCCAGCGCACGGGGAAATTTTTTACACTACGAGCAGTACTTC. Complete variable domain (other parts from reference TRBV5-6 and TRBJ2-7): DAGVTQSPTHLIKTRGQQVTLRCSPKSGHDTVSWYQQALGQGPQFIFQYYEEEERQRGNFPDRFSGHQFPNYSSELNVNALLLGDSALYLCASARGNFLHYEQYFGPGTRLTVT.

The rearrangement joins TRBV5-6 to TRBJ2-3; D is unclear. The V and J ends lost 3 bases and 3 bases respectively, with 11 bases between them. CDR1 and CDR2 (germline): SGHDT, YYEEEE. This CDR3 has 14 residues. CDR3 sequence: CASSSLRLTDTQYF. The CDR3 nucleotides are TGTGCCAGCAGCTCCCTTCGGCTAACAGATACGCAGTATTTT.

The rearrangement uses TRBV7-2 and TRBJ2-1; D might be TRBD1 (5 bases). This CDR3 is 16 amino acids long. Per the germline V gene, CDR1 is SGHTA and CDR2 is FQGNSA. With 1 base removed from V and 2 bases from J, the gap between germline ends came to 12 bases. Written as DNA, the CDR3 is TGTGCCAGCAGCTTAGATATGGCAGGGCCCTACAATGAGCAGTTCTTC. Translating gives CASSLDMAGPYNEQFF.

This chain uses TRBV30 with TRBJ2-2, with D perhaps TRBD1 (6 bases). Germline loops: CDR1 GTSNPN, CDR2 SVGIG (reference sequence). The ends were cut back, 0 bases at V and 4 bases at J, with 12 bases in the middle. The CDR3 runs 15 residues. This CDR3 reads CAWSVKGVGTGELFF. The DNA for the CDR3 is TGTGCCTGGAGTGTAAAGGGGGTAGGCACCGGGGAGCTGTTTTTT.